This entry lists 23 T cell receptor beta chains sequenced from one sample in a study of blood T cell repertoires in COVID-19 (dated by TCRdb to 2019 to 2021). Library creation used the immunoSEQ multiplex PCR assay. The table was pulled from immuneACCESS by TCRdb, which kept in-frame rearrangements only. Such tables lose some clones; where checked, under half of the loss comes from unresolved V genes, and the rest has no known cause. The sample table lists 250,000 or so clones, roughly 82% of them with a count of one. Around an eighth of the sample is taken by the ten largest. The sample taken for sequencing was peripheral blood. All receptors derive from a man at least 80 years old with acute or convalescent COVID-19.

This sequence joins TRBV11-3 and TRBJ2-5, with 8 nucleotides matching TRBD2. J was trimmed by 3 bases and V by 4 bases; bases with no gene match: 13. The CDR3 contains 17 residues. Germline assignment: CDR1 SGHNT and CDR2 YENEEA. The chain's CDR3 is CASSSTWTSQEKETQYF. The CDR3 DNA follows: TGTGCCAGCAGCTCTACCTGGACTAGCCAGGAAAAAGAGACCCAGTACTTC. Filled out from reference TRBV11-3 and TRBJ2-5, the complete variable domain reads EAGVVQSPRYKIIEKKQPVAFWCNPISGHNTLYWYLQNLGQGPELLIRYENEEAVDDSQLPKDRFSAERLKGVDSTLKIQPAELGDSAVYLCASSSTWTSQEKETQYFGPGTRLLVL.

The gene calls are TRBV3-1 (or the pseudogene TRBV3-2) and TRBJ1-6; TRBD1 matches 7 bases. CDR3 length equals 17 residues. Germline values: CDR1 LGHDT, CDR2 YNNKEL (reference sequence). After removal of 4 bases from V and 0 bases from J, the junction contained 6 bases not matched to a gene. CDR3: CASSLLQGSSYNSPLHF. The CDR3 DNA is TGTGCCAGCAGCCTCTTACAGGGGAGCTCCTATAATTCACCCCTCCACTTT.

The chain carries TRBV3-1 (or the pseudogene TRBV3-2) and TRBJ1-1, with D maybe TRBD1 (5 bases). V was cut by 0 bases and J by 2 bases, with 16 bases left in between. The CDR3 has 17 residues. Germline loops: CDR1 LGHDT, CDR2 YNNKEL (reference sequence). The DNA for the CDR3 is TGTGCCAGCAGCCAAGATGGGGCGGGGAGAATCAACACTGAAGCTTTCTTT. Its protein product is CASSQDGAGRINTEAFF.

The J gene is TRBJ1-2, the V gene TRBV4-2; D is undetermined. The CDR3 is made up of 19 amino acids. Germline V gives CDR1 LGHNA, CDR2 YNFKEQ. Trimming took off 5 bases at V and 9 bases at J, with 34 bases between the two ends. In nucleotides, the CDR3 is TGTGCCAGCAGCTCAACGTCCGGGGAATATAGGGCCGTTTTAAGGAGCTACACCTTC. Its translation is CASSSTSGEYRAVLRSYTF.

The genes are TRBV3-1 (or the pseudogene TRBV3-2) and TRBJ1-4; D uncertain. Germline-derived CDR1 and CDR2 are LGHDT and YNNKEL (reference sequence). Trimming stripped 5 bases from V and 5 bases from J, with 9 bases between. The CDR3 has 13 residues. The chain's CDR3 is CASSRESNEKLFF. CDR3 nucleotides: TGTGCCAGCAGCAGGGAGTCGAATGAAAAACTGTTTTTT.

The CDR3 loop is CASSQDRVQPQHF. DNA for the CDR3: TGTGCCAGCTCACAAGACAGGGTACAGCCCCAGCATTTT. The chain links TRBV18 to TRBJ1-5; 7 positions agree with TRBD1. V was clipped by 4 bases and J by 7 bases; unmatched bases: 4. CDR1 and CDR2 from the germline V gene are KGHSH and LQKENI. The CDR3 has 13 amino acids.

V and J are TRBV12-5 and TRBJ2-1; D possibly corresponds to TRBD2 (5 bases). V was clipped by 6 bases and J by 9 bases, with 12 bases between them. The CDR3 runs to 12 residues. Germline assignment: CDR1 LGHNT and CDR2 FRNRAP. CDR3 nucleotide sequence: TGTGCTAGTGGCCGAGGGCTTGTTGAGCAGTTCTTC. Translating it yields CASGRGLVEQFF.

The chain is built from TRBV29-1 and TRBJ1-2; 12 positions match TRBD1. The CDR3 extends over 15 amino acids. The germline gives CDR1 SQVTM, CDR2 ANQGSEA. V was clipped by 8 bases and J by 4 bases; unmatched bases: 11. The CDR3 nucleotides are TGCAGCTCTGACGGGACAGGGGGCCAGGGCTATGGCTACACCTTC. Amino acid sequence: CSSDGTGGQGYGYTF.

This sequence joins TRBV18 and TRBJ1-4; D possibly corresponds to TRBD1 (5 bases). CDR1 KGHSH and CDR2 LQKENI come from the germline V gene. Trimming removed 4 bases from V and 8 bases from J, with 11 bases in between. The CDR3 sequence is 13 residues long. The CDR3 sequence: CASSLSAGEKLFF. The CDR3 DNA reads as TGTGCCAGCTCACTATCAGCAGGGGAAAAACTGTTTTTT.

The V call is TRBV19, the J call TRBJ1-4; the match to TRBD1 covers 7 bases. Germline CDR1 reads LNHDA; CDR2 reads SQIVND (reference sequence). The ends lost 5 bases at V and 10 bases at J; junction bases unmatched: 7. This CDR3 comprises 13 residues. DNA for the CDR3: TGTGCCAGTAGTTCCGAGGGGGCGGGAAAACTGTTTTTT. Its translation is CASSSEGAGKLFF.

The V and J genes are TRBV9 and TRBJ2-3; 8 bases line up with TRBD1. The CDR3 is 15 residues long. V was clipped by 2 bases and J by 4 bases; unmatched bases: 6. CDR1 SGDLS and CDR2 YYNGEE come from the germline V gene. CDR3 sequence: CASSVNRQGSDTQYF. The CDR3 nucleotides are TGTGCCAGCAGCGTTAATAGACAGGGGTCAGATACGCAGTATTTT.

V is TRBV5-1 and J is TRBJ1-6; D possibly corresponds to TRBD1 (5 bases). V lost 0 bases and J 7 bases, leaving 14 bases between the germline ends. This CDR3 has 16 amino acids. Germline CDR1 is SGHRS and CDR2 is YFSETQ. The CDR3 sequence is CASSLGQMFGNSPLHF. The CDR3 bases are TGCGCCAGCAGCTTGGGACAGATGTTTGGCAATTCACCCCTCCACTTT.

This clone came up a few times. This chain connects TRBV10-1 to TRBJ1-3, with 9 bases fitting TRBD1. The CDR3 totals 17 residues. V trimming: 8 bases; J trimming: 2 bases; junction bases outside the gene matches: 13. The germline gives CDR1 WNHNN, CDR2 SYGVQD (reference sequence). The CDR3, as DNA: TGCGCCAGCCACTTTAAACCCGGGACAGGGACTGGAAACACCATATATTTT. Encoded protein: CASHFKPGTGTGNTIYF.

This clone was counted only a few times. This rearrangement joins TRBV2 to TRBJ1-2; weak D call: TRBD1 (5 bases). The CDR3 totals 14 residues. CDR1 is SNHLY, CDR2 FYNNEI, per germline. V was trimmed by 7 bases and J by 6 bases, leaving 18 bases between them. DNA of the CDR3: TGTGCCAGCAAAACAGCAGGGTGGGGAAATGGCTACACCTTC. It specifies CASKTAGWGNGYTF.

J is TRBJ2-5 and V is TRBV6-1, with D possibly TRBD2 on 6 matching bases. The CDR3 is made up of 15 amino acids. Trimming took off 0 bases at V and 2 bases at J, with 10 bases between the two ends. CDR1 MNHNS and CDR2 SASEGT come from the germline V gene. The CDR3 DNA reads TGTGCCAGCAGTGAAGCGCGCCTAGCGCAAGAGACCCAGTACTTC. Translated: CASSEARLAQETQYF.

This clone is a singleton in its sample. The J gene is TRBJ1-1, the V gene TRBV5-6; 7 nucleotides match TRBD1. J gave up 10 bases and V 3 bases, and 12 bases lay outside the gene matches. This CDR3 is built from 14 residues. From germline, CDR1 is SGHDT and CDR2 YYEEEE. For the CDR3, the DNA is TGTGCCAGCAGCTCGGGACAGCCGGGGCTGGGAGCTTTCTTT. Protein sequence: CASSSGQPGLGAFF. The full variable domain, rest sourced from reference TRBV5-6 and TRBJ1-1, is DAGVTQSPTHLIKTRGQQVTLRCSPKSGHDTVSWYQQALGQGPQFIFQYYEEEERQRGNFPDRFSGHQFPNYSSELNVNALLLGDSALYLCASSSGQPGLGAFFGQGTRLTVV.

The rearrangement links TRBV9 to TRBJ1-2; a possible D gene is TRBD1 (5 bases). CDR3 length equals 15 residues. V dropped 0 bases and J dropped 3 bases, with 12 bases sitting between them. Germline V gives CDR1 SGDLS, CDR2 YYNGEE. Here the CDR3 reads CASSVAAGGDYGYTF. CDR3 bases: TGTGCCAGCAGCGTAGCTGCGGGGGGAGACTATGGCTACACCTTC.

The chain combines TRBV9 with TRBJ2-5; unclear D gene. Germline CDR1 reads SGDLS; CDR2 reads YYNGEE. The CDR3 is made up of 15 amino acids. The V end lost 4 bases, the J end lost 1 base, and 14 bases lay between the germline ends. CDR3 region: CASSMSGRAQETQYF. As DNA, the CDR3 is TGTGCCAGCAGCATGTCAGGCCGAGCCCAAGAGACCCAGTACTTC.

V usage is TRBV19 and J usage is TRBJ2-2; 12 positions match TRBD2. The junction had 5 bases not matched to a gene; V was cut back by 3 bases and J by 6 bases. This CDR3 has 16 residues. In germline, CDR1 is LNHDA, CDR2 SQIVND (reference sequence). The CDR3 is CASSMFGLAGPGELFF. The DNA for the CDR3 is TGTGCCAGTAGTATGTTTGGACTAGCGGGGCCCGGGGAGCTGTTTTTT.

This chain joins TRBV7-2 and TRBJ1-2, with a tentative D call TRBD1 (6 bases). The CDR3 totals 14 residues. Germline values: CDR1 SGHTA, CDR2 FQGNSA. The V and J ends lost 5 bases and 2 bases respectively, with 12 bases between them. The CDR3, as DNA: TGTGCCAGCAGCCCTTCGACAGGAAACTATGGCTACACCTTC. Translating it yields CASSPSTGNYGYTF. Full variable domain (outside the CDR3, taken from reference TRBV7-2 and TRBJ1-2): GAGVSQSPSNKVTEKGKDVELRCDPISGHTALYWYRQSLGQGLEFLIYFQGNSAPDKSGLPSDRFSAERTGGSVSTLTIQRTQQEDSAVYLCASSPSTGNYGYTFGSGTRLTVV.

CDR3: CASTSSGTRQYF. CDR3 coding DNA: TGTGCCAGCACCAGTAGTGGGACAAGGCAGTATTTT. The chain links TRBV28 to TRBJ2-3; D perhaps matches TRBD1 (6 bases). V was shortened by 7 bases and J by 11 bases, with 16 bases between the two germline ends. The CDR3 contains 12 residues. The germline CDR1 and CDR2 sequences are MDHEN and SYDVKM.

The chain couples TRBV3-1 (or the pseudogene TRBV3-2) to TRBJ2-5, with D possibly matching TRBD1 (5 bases). The V end was cut by 3 bases, the J end by 1 base, with 12 bases between. CDR1 and CDR2 from the germline V gene are LGHDT and YNNKEL (reference sequence). This CDR3 has 15 residues. The CDR3 reads CASSQVTQAQETQYF. The CDR3 DNA sequence: TGTGCCAGCAGCCAGGTCACACAGGCCCAAGAGACCCAGTACTTC.

This clone has just one count. J is TRBJ2-7 and V is TRBV9, with 8 positions matching TRBD1. Germline assignment: CDR1 SGDLS and CDR2 YYNGEE. The junction had 10 bases not matched to a gene; V was cut back by 6 bases and J by 2 bases. The CDR3 totals 15 residues. The CDR3 region is CASTLGQGPTYEQYF. DNA of the CDR3: TGTGCCAGCACCCTAGGACAGGGCCCCACCTACGAGCAGTACTTC.